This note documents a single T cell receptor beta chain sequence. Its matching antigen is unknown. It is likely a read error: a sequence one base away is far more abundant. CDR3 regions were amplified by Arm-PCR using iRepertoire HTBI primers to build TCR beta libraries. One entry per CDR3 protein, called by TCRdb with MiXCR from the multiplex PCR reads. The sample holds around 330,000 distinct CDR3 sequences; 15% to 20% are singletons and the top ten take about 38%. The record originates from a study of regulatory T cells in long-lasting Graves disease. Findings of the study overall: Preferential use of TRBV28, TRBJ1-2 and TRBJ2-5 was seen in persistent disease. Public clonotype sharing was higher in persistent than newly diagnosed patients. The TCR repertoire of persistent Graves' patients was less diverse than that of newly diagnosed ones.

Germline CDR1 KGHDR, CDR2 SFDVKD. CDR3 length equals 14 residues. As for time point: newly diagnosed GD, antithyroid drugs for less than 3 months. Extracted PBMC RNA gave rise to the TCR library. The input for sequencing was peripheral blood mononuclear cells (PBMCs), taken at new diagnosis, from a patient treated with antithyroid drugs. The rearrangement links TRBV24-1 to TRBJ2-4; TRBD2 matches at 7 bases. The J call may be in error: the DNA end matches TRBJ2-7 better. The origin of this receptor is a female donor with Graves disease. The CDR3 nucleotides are TGTGCCACCAGTACTTCCGGGAGGCCCTACGAGCAGTACTTC. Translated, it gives CATSTSGRPYEQYF.